This T cell receptor beta chain was obtained from a study of CXCR3-negative and CXCR3-positive naive CD8 T cells. 5' RACE with UMI labels generated the TRB cDNA libraries. From the 5' RACE reads, TCRdb lists one entry per CDR3 protein and no DNA. The sample has 55,000 to 70,000 distinct CDR3 sequences, and its top ten clones hold around 22%. Germline loops: CDR1 SEHNR, CDR2 FQNEAQ (reference sequence). The CDR3 has 12 residues. This sequence was found in a human donor in good health. Some clones in this sample may be carry-over from other donors' samples. Sequencing was performed on memory CD8+ T cells from blood. V usage is TRBV7-9 and J usage is TRBJ2-7. CDR3 sequence: CASSQKRYEQYF.